The clone carrying this T cell receptor beta chain was found a few times. Its antigen remains unidentified. There were TCR beta CDR3 regions amplified from RNA transcripts. Using the HTBI primer set, a first-round RT-PCR was run on the TCR CDR3. TCRdb independently ran MiXCR on the multiplex PCR reads; one entry per CDR3 protein. The sample gives around 500,000 distinct CDR3 sequences, 20% to 25% of which show up once; about 49% is in the top ten. The record originates from a study of T cells in Graves' hyperthyroidism and ophthalmopathy. Study-level results: Prediction of ophthalmopathy progression came a median around 6.1 months pre-onset.

For ophthalmopathy patients, the Clinical Activity Score was at least 3 and the NOSPECS grade at least 4; duration was under 3 months. Every diagnosis used clinical symptoms, serum thyroxine and TRAb, thyroid ultrasound and orbital computed tomography. The authors took PBMCs from 10 ml fresh peripheral blood. J gave up 12 bases and V 5 bases, and 4 bases lay outside the gene matches. The CDR3 is 12 amino acids. Germline V gene sequence: CDR1 SGHTA, CDR2 FQGNSA. J is TRBJ2-1 and V is TRBV7-2, with 10 positions matching TRBD2. The TCR sequence derives from a woman in her 70s with Graves' ophthalmopathy. The sample consisted of blood. CDR3 in DNA: TGTGCCAGCAGCACTTTAGCGGGGGGGCAGTTCTTC. This sequence encodes CASSTLAGGQFF.